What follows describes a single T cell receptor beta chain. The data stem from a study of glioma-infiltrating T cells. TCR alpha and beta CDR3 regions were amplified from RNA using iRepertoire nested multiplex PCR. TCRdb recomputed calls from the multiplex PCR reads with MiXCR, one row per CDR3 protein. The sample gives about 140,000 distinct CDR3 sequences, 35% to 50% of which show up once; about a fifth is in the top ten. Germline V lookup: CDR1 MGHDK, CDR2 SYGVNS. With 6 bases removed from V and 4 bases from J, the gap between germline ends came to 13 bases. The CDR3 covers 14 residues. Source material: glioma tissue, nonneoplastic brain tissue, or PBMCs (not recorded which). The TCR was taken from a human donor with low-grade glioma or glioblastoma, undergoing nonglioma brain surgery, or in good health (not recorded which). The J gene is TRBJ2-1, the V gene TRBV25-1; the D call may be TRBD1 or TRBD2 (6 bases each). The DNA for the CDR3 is TGTGCCAGCAGGACAGAGGGGGGATACAATGAGCAGTTCTTC. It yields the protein CASRTEGGYNEQFF.